These T cell receptor beta chains were read from a single sample in a study of blood T cell repertoires in COVID-19. Clones were read by immunoSEQ multiplex PCR, and TCRdb kept only the in-frame ones, dropping some. The sample shows 150,000 to 200,000 clones, roughly 81% of them seen only once. What was sequenced was peripheral blood. These receptor sequences come from a woman at least 80 years old with COVID-19, enrolled during active disease. Both conserved end residues are part of each CDR3. The D gene is left open where the match is weak. Part of the rows lack a size; the others show once, few, many or a class for expanded clones.

cdr3_aa: CASSFTENTEAFF
cdr3_nt: TGTGCCAGCAGTTTCACAGAAAACACTGAAGCTTTCTTT
clone_size: -
j_call: TRBJ1-1
d_call: -
v_call: TRBV12-3/TRBV12-4

cdr3_aa: CASSWTGVGDTEAFF
cdr3_nt: TGTGCCAGCAGTTGGACAGGGGTGGGAGACACTGAAGCTTTCTTT
clone_size: few
j_call: TRBJ1-1
d_call: TRBD1
v_call: TRBV28

cdr3_aa: CATSERTSGYEQYF
cdr3_nt: TGTGCCACCAGTGAGCGGACTAGCGGCTACGAGCAGTACTTC
clone_size: -
j_call: TRBJ2-7
d_call: TRBD2
v_call: TRBV24-1

cdr3_aa: CASSPGGPYEQYF
cdr3_nt: TGTGCCAGCAGCCCTGGAGGACCCTACGAGCAGTACTTC
clone_size: -
j_call: TRBJ2-7
d_call: -
v_call: TRBV7-2

cdr3_aa: CASNPTGGNYGYTF
cdr3_nt: TGTGCCAGTAATCCGACAGGGGGCAACTATGGCTACACCTTC
clone_size: -
j_call: TRBJ1-2
d_call: TRBD1
v_call: TRBV19

cdr3_aa: CASSRSGYEQYF
cdr3_nt: TGCGCCAGCAGCCGCTCCGGGTACGAGCAGTACTTC
clone_size: once
j_call: TRBJ2-7
d_call: -
v_call: TRBV5-1

cdr3_aa: CASSPGRGIEAFF
cdr3_nt: TGTGCCAGCTCACCAGGCAGGGGGATTGAAGCTTTCTTT
clone_size: -
j_call: TRBJ1-1
d_call: TRBD1
v_call: TRBV18

cdr3_aa: CASSLAGQVRIHTF
cdr3_nt: TGTGCCAGCAGCTTAGCTGGACAGGTCAGAATCCACACCTTC
clone_size: -
j_call: TRBJ1-2
d_call: TRBD1
v_call: TRBV11-2

cdr3_aa: CASSLGQGEAFF
cdr3_nt: TGTGCCAGCAGCCTGGGACAGGGAGAAGCTTTCTTT
clone_size: -
j_call: TRBJ1-1
d_call: TRBD1
v_call: TRBV13

cdr3_aa: CASSLGQGLSSYEQYF
cdr3_nt: TGTGCCAGCAGCTTGGGGCAGGGGCTGAGCTCCTACGAGCAGTACTTC
clone_size: -
j_call: TRBJ2-7
d_call: -
v_call: TRBV5-6

cdr3_aa: CASTLTWTGATGELFF
cdr3_nt: TGTGCCAGCACACTCACCTGGACAGGGGCCACCGGGGAGCTGTTTTTT
clone_size: -
j_call: TRBJ2-2
d_call: TRBD1
v_call: TRBV2

cdr3_aa: CASSPGGGRALGGTDTQYF
cdr3_nt: TGTGCCAGTAGCCCAGGGGGCGGGAGGGCTCTTGGGGGCACAGATACGCAGTATTTT
clone_size: -
j_call: TRBJ2-3
d_call: -
v_call: TRBV19

cdr3_aa: CSVNTGGFEQYF
cdr3_nt: TGCAGCGTTAACACAGGCGGTTTCGAGCAGTACTTC
clone_size: -
j_call: TRBJ2-7
d_call: -
v_call: TRBV29-1

cdr3_aa: CASSAKSGDSYNEQFF
cdr3_nt: TGTGCCAGCAGCGCCAAAAGCGGGGACTCCTACAATGAGCAGTTCTTC
clone_size: -
j_call: TRBJ2-1
d_call: TRBD2
v_call: TRBV5-4

cdr3_aa: CASSLGQSGDQPQHF
cdr3_nt: TGTGCCAGCAGCTTAGGGCAGTCGGGAGATCAGCCCCAGCATTTT
clone_size: -
j_call: TRBJ1-5
d_call: -
v_call: TRBV7-9

cdr3_aa: CAISEVRAGSPLHF
cdr3_nt: TGTGCCATCAGTGAGGTCCGTGCGGGATCACCCCTCCACTTT
clone_size: -
j_call: TRBJ1-6
d_call: -
v_call: TRBV10-3